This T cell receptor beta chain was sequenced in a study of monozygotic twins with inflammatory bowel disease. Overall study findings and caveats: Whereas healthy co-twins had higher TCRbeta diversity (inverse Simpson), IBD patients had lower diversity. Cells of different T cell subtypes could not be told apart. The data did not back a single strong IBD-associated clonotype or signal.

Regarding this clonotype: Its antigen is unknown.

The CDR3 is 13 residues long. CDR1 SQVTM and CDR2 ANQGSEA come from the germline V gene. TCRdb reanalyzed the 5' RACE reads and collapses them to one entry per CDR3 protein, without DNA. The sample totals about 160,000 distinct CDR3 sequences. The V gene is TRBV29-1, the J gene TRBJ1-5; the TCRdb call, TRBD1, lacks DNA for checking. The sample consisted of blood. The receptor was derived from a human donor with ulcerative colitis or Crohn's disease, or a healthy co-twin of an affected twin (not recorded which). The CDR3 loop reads CSVRTEDDRPQHF.